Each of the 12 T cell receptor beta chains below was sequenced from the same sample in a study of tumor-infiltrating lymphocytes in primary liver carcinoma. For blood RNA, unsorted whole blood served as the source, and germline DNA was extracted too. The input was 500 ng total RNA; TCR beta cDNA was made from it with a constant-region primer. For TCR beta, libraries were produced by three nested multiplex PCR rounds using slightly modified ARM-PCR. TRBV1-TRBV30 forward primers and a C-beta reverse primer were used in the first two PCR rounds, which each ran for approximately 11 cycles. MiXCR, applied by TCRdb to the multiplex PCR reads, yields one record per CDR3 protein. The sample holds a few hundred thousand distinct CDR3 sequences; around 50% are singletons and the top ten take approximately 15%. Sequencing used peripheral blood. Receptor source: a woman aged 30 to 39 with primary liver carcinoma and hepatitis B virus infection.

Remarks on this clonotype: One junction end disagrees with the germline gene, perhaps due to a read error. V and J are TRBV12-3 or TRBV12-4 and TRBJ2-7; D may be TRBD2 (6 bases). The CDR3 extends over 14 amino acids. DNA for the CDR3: TGTGCCAGCGGTTTTGGGGGGAGTAGCCACGGGCAGTACTTC. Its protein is CASGFGGSSHGQYF.

Here the CDR3 reads CASSLGGGITYEQYF. The CDR3 DNA follows: TGTGCCAGCAGCTTAGGGGGCGGGATAACGTACGAGCAGTACTTC. The chain employs TRBV11-2 and TRBJ2-7; TRBD2 might be the D (6 bases). CDR1 is SGHAT and CDR2 is FQNNGV in the germline V gene. The CDR3 spans 15 residues. Trimming took off 1 base at V and 4 bases at J, with 14 bases between the two ends. Looking up the rest from reference TRBV11-2 and TRBJ2-7 gives the full variable domain: EAGVAQSPRYKIIEKRQSVAFWCNPISGHATLYWYQQILGQGPKLLIQFQNNGVVDDSQLPKDRFSAERLKGVDSTLKIQPAKLEDSAVYLCASSLGGGITYEQYFGPGTRLTVT.

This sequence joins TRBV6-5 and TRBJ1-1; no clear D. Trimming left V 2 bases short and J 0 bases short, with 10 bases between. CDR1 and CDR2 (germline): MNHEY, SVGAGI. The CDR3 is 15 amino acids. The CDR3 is CASSYEVGLNTEAFF. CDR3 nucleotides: TGTGCCAGCAGTTACGAGGTAGGGCTGAACACTGAAGCTTTCTTT.

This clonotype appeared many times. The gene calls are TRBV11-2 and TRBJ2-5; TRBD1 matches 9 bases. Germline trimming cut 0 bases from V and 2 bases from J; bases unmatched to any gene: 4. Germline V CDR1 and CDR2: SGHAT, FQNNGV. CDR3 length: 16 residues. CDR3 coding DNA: TGTGCCAGCAGCTTAGAGACAGGGGGTAGACAAGAGACCCAGTACTTC. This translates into CASSLETGGRQETQYF.

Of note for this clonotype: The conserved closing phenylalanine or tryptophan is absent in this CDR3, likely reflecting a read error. CDR3 coding DNA: TGTGCCAGCAGCCAAGGGGACAGGGTTTCACCCCTCCACTAT. Amino acid sequence: CASSQGDRVSPLHY. The rearrangement links TRBV7-8 to TRBJ1-6, with 9 positions matching TRBD1. The V gene's germline CDR1 is SGHVS and CDR2 FQNEAQ. With 5 bases clipped from V and 9 bases from J, the junction kept 5 bases outside the gene matches. The length of the CDR3 is 14 residues.

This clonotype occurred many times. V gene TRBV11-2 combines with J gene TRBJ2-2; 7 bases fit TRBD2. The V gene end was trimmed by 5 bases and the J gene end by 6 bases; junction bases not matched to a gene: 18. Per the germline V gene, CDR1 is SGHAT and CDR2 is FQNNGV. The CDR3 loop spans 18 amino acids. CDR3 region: CASSILGSGSTRAGELFF. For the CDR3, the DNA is TGTGCCAGCAGCATACTAGGTAGCGGGTCTACGAGAGCCGGGGAGCTGTTTTTT.

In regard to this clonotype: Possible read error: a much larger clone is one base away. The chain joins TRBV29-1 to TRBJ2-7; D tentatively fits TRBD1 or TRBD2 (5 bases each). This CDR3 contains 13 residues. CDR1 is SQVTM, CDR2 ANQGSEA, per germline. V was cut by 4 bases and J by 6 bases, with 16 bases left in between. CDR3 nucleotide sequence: TGCAGCGTTGTGGCAGCGGAGAGGGGCGAGCAGTACTTC. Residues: CSVVAAERGEQYF.

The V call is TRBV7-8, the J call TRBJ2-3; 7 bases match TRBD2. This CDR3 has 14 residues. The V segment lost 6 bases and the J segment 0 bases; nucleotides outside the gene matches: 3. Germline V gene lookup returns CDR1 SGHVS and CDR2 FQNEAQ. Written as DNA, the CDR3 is TGTGCCAGCAGAGTAGCGGGTAGCACAGATACGCAGTATTTT. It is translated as CASRVAGSTDTQYF.

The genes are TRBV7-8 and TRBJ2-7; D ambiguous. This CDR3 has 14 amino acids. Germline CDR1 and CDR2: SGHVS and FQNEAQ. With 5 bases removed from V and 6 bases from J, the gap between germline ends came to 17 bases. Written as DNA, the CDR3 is TGTGCCAGCAGCCCTTGGATAACAACCTTCGAGCAGTACTTC. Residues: CASSPWITTFEQYF.

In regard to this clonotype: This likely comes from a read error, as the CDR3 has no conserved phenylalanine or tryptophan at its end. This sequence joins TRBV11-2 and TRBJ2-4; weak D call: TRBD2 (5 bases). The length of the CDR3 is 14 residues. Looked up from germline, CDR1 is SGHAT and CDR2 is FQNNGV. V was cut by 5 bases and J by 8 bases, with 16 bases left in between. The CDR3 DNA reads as TGTGCCAGCAGCGATCGACTATGTGATGACATTCAGTACATC. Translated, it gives CASSDRLCDDIQYI.

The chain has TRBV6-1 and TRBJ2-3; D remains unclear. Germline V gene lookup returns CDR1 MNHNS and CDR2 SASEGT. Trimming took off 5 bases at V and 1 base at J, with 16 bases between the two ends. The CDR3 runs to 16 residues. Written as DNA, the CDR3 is TGTGCCAGCAGTTTGATTGGGAACAGTGGCACAGATACGCAGTATTTT. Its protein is CASSLIGNSGTDTQYF.

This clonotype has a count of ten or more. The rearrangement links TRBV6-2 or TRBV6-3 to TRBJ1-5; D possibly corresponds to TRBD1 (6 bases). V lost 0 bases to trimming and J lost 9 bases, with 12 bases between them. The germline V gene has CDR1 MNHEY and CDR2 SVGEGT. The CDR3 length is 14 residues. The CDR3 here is CASSYSTGTWPQHF. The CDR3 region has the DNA TGTGCCAGCAGTTACTCCACAGGGACTTGGCCCCAGCATTTT.